The T cell receptor (beta chain) described here comes from a study of cytotoxic CD8 clonotypes in ibrutinib-treated CLL. The germline V gene encodes CDR1 LNHDA and CDR2 SQIVND (reference sequence). This CDR3 spans 12 amino acids. The V end lost 3 bases, the J end lost 2 bases, and 2 bases lay between the germline ends. Profiling relied on immunoSEQ multiplex PCR, and the TCRdb table lists in-frame clones only, not all of them. Of 190,000 or so clones in the sample, around 72% were seen once. V is TRBV19 and J is TRBJ2-1; no clear D. The origin of this receptor is a human donor with chronic lymphocytic leukemia. Source: PBMCs, taken after 24 months of ibrutinib treatment. The CDR3 loop is CASSITYNEQFF. The CDR3 coding sequence is TGTGCCAGTAGTATTACCTACAATGAGCAGTTCTTC.